The present T cell receptor beta chain was sequenced within a study of T-cell reconstitution after alpha-beta-depleted transplantation in children. The sample holds many counts of this clonotype. The V and J ends lost 3 bases and 3 bases respectively, with 9 bases between them. CDR3 length equals 13 residues. CDR1 is SQVTM and CDR2 is ANQGSEA in the germline V gene. The TCRbeta library incorporated unique molecular identifiers. TCRdb reprocessed the PCR reads via MiXCR and lists one record per CDR3 protein. This sample yields some 390,000 distinct CDR3 sequences, of which roughly 22% are seen a single time; 3% to 4.5% belongs to the top ten.

V is TRBV29-1 and J is TRBJ2-1, with D perhaps TRBD2 (6 bases). The specimen was PBMCs from the stem cell graft donor, collected from the stem cell graft. This TCR was recovered from a human donor who donated a stem cell graft to a child with acute myeloid leukemia. This CDR3 is CSVDGRDYNEQFF. In nucleotides, the CDR3 is TGCAGCGTTGACGGGCGGGACTACAATGAGCAGTTCTTC.